The 15 T cell receptor beta chains listed next were all sequenced from one sample in a study of blood T cells in healthy people across ages. Primed by a sample-barcoded 5' primer and a J-beta primer mix, a second PCR proceeded for roughly 7 to 11 cycles. TCRdb itself ran the 5' RACE reads through MiXCR, one entry per CDR3 protein. The table has 630,000 or so distinct CDR3 sequences, approximately 30% seen once. Sample: blood. The receptors originated from a woman older than 75 in good health.

CDR3 sequence reads: CAWSLPDRNTGELFF. In DNA, the CDR3 is TGTGCCTGGAGCCTACCGGACAGAAACACCGGGGAGCTGTTTTTT. The chain uses TRBV30 and TRBJ2-2, with D perhaps TRBD1 (6 bases). The CDR3 sequence is 15 residues long. CDR1 and CDR2 from the germline V gene are GTSNPN and SVGIG (reference sequence). V dropped 3 bases and J dropped 2 bases, with 13 bases sitting between them. Full variable domain (rest looked up from reference TRBV30 and TRBJ2-2): SQTIHQWPATLVQPVGSPLSLECTVEGTSNPNLYWYRQAAGRGLQLLFYSVGIGQISSEVPQNLSASRPQDRQFILSSKKLLLSDSGFYLCAWSLPDRNTGELFFGEGSRLTVL.

This clonotype was seen ten or more times. The genes are TRBV6-1 and TRBJ2-3; tentatively, D is TRBD1 (6 bases). V lost 5 bases, J lost 3 bases, and 12 bases lay in between. Germline-derived CDR1 and CDR2 are MNHNS and SASEGT. The CDR3 covers 14 residues. The CDR3 sequence is CASSLGARTDTQYF. CDR3 in DNA: TGTGCCAGCAGTTTGGGGGCAAGGACAGATACGCAGTATTTT.

J is TRBJ2-1 and V is TRBV6-5; TRBD2 agrees at 10 bases. With the DNA end fitting TRBJ2-7 better, the J assignment may be wrong. In germline, CDR1 is MNHEY, CDR2 SVGAGI. The length of the CDR3 is 15 residues. CDR3 sequence reads: CASGGRAGGRNEQYF. In DNA, the CDR3 is TGTGCCAGCGGGGGGCGAGCGGGGGGGCGGAATGAGCAGTACTTC.

As regards this clonotype: A much larger clonotype is one base distant, so this may be a read error. The V call is TRBV6-2 or TRBV6-3, the J call TRBJ2-3; D remains unclear. Trimming removed 6 bases at V and 5 bases at J, with 12 bases between. This CDR3 has 13 amino acids. Germline lookup yields CDR1 MNHEY and CDR2 SVGEGT. The DNA of the CDR3 is TGTGCCAGCAGGCCGGGTGGACGAGATACGCAGTATTTT. Encoded protein: CASRPGGRDTQYF.

The chain couples TRBV10-3 to TRBJ1-1, with a possible D match to TRBD1 (6 bases). The CDR3 has 13 amino acids. The V end lost 6 bases, the J end lost 1 base, and 9 bases lay between the germline ends. Germline V CDR1 and CDR2: ENHRY, SYGVKD. The CDR3 loop is CAIRETGNTEAFF. CDR3 DNA: TGTGCCATCAGAGAGACAGGGAACACTGAAGCTTTCTTT.

This clonotype occurred many times. The CDR3 reads CASSLGAARGNQPQHF. As DNA, the CDR3 is TGTGCCAGCAGTTTAGGGGCCGCGAGGGGCAATCAGCCCCAGCATTTT. This chain joins TRBV12-3 or TRBV12-4 and TRBJ1-5, with D unresolved. The CDR3 extends over 16 amino acids. V lost 1 base and J lost 2, with 12 bases in between.

This clonotype was observed at least ten times. For the CDR3, the DNA is TGTGCCAGCAGCAAGGGACAGCTATATGGCTACACCTTC. Protein: CASSKGQLYGYTF. This chain uses TRBV6-1 with TRBJ1-2; TRBD1 matches 7 bases. V lost 6 bases and J lost 5; bases outside the gene matches: 6. Germline V gives CDR1 MNHNS, CDR2 SASEGT. The CDR3 runs 13 residues.

The table lists this clonotype with many counts. The chain combines TRBV27 with TRBJ2-3; tentative D call: TRBD1 (5 bases). This CDR3 spans 14 amino acids. CDR1 is MNHEY and CDR2 is SMNVEV in the germline V gene (reference sequence). Trimming left V 3 bases short and J 3 bases short, with 10 bases between. The CDR3 sequence is CASSFSAGTDTQYF. DNA for the CDR3: TGTGCCAGCAGTTTCTCGGCAGGGACAGATACGCAGTATTTT.

The genes are TRBV5-1 and TRBJ2-7; D remains unclear. The CDR3 sequence is 14 residues long. From germline, CDR1 is SGHRS and CDR2 YFSETQ. The V end lost 0 bases, the J end lost 2 bases, and 9 bases lay between the germline ends. As DNA, the CDR3 is TGCGCCAGCAGCTTGGGGATAGAGGCCTACGAGCAGTACTTC. Encoded protein: CASSLGIEAYEQYF.

The chain joins TRBV4-1 to TRBJ1-2; 9 bases are a match to TRBD1. The V segment lost 1 base and the J segment 7 bases; nucleotides outside the gene matches: 7. The CDR3 has 15 amino acids. The germline gives CDR1 MGHRA, CDR2 YSYEKL. CDR3 coding DNA: TGCGCCAGCAGCCAAGCAGGACAGGGGTTGGCTGGCTACACCTTC. This translates into CASSQAGQGLAGYTF.

This clonotype was counted between two and nine times. The chain combines TRBV20-1 with TRBJ2-1; 11 bases match TRBD2. V dropped 3 bases and J dropped 12; count of bases not matched to a gene: 10. Germline lookup yields CDR1 DFQATT and CDR2 SNEGSKA (reference sequence). This CDR3 is 14 amino acids long. The CDR3 DNA is TGCAGTGCTAGTAGCGGGGGGGCCTCTCTTGGGCAGTTCTTC. Its protein product is CSASSGGASLGQFF.

The chain recombines TRBV6-5 with TRBJ2-7, with TRBD2 matching 9 bases. V lost 1 base and J lost 2; bases outside the gene matches: 3. Germline lookup yields CDR1 MNHEY and CDR2 SVGAGI. This CDR3 has 15 residues. CDR3 bases: TGTGCCAGCAGTTACTGGGCTAGCGGGACCTACGAGCAGTACTTC. Translation: CASSYWASGTYEQYF.

The V call is TRBV27, the J call TRBJ1-2, with 7 bases aligning to TRBD1. Germline CDR1 MNHEY, CDR2 SMNVEV (reference sequence). The CDR3 runs to 16 residues. V gave up 5 bases and J gave up 7 bases; unmatched junction bases: 16. The DNA for the CDR3 is TGTGCCAGCAGTCCCCAGCGACAGGGATTTGGAAGTGGCTACACCTTC. The encoded protein is CASSPQRQGFGSGYTF.

This clonotype was seen more than once but under ten times. Being one base from a much bigger clone, this may be a read error. The V and J genes are TRBV20-1 and TRBJ2-1, with D perhaps matching TRBD1 (6 bases). Looked up from germline, CDR1 is DFQATT and CDR2 is SNEGSKA (reference sequence). The V end lost 1 base, the J end lost 9 bases, and 25 bases lay between the germline ends. The CDR3 has 17 residues. Written as DNA, the CDR3 is TGCAGTGCTAGAGGGCCCGGCGACAGGTACCAGGGCAGTGAGCAGTTCTTC. Its protein product is CSARGPGDRYQGSEQFF.

This clonotype occurred once. Sequence at one end of the junction differs from germline and may be a read error. This chain joins TRBV6-5 and TRBJ2-1; the match to TRBD2 covers 8 bases. CDR3 size: 14 residues. Germline CDR1 MNHEY, CDR2 SVGAGI. The CDR3 here is CASSSRSGGYEQFF. The CDR3 nucleotides are TGCGCCAGCAGTTCCAGAAGCGGGGGCTATGAGCAGTTCTTC.